The sequence of this T cell receptor (beta chain) was determined in a study of shared clonotypes between healthy human individuals. Study observations and caveats: Owing to a small donor count, the genetic and exposure-history diversity represented was limited. Some naive CD4 clonotypes, around 4.7%, turned up in common across several donors. Incompleteness in sorted-subset sequencing, despite large depth, was shown by rarefaction.

Deletions cut 8 bases from V and 2 bases from J, with 23 bases between. Germline V gene data show CDR1 as MGHDK and CDR2 as SYGVNS. The CDR3 runs to 17 residues. Note on this clone: No antigen is known for it.

Profiling relied on immunoSEQ multiplex PCR, and the TCRdb table lists in-frame clones only, not all of them. The sample records approximately 110,000 clones, around 73% being singletons. This receptor was identified in a woman under 40 in good health. This rearrangement joins TRBV25-1 to TRBJ2-3; tentative D call: TRBD2 (5 bases). Sequencing input: memory CD8+ T cells sorted from blood. Subset meaning: CD45RO+ cells pooled with CCR7-negative TemRA cells. The CDR3 sequence is CASGAHDPRGSTDTQYF. The CDR3 DNA reads as TGTGCCAGCGGTGCCCACGACCCAAGAGGGTCCACAGATACGCAGTATTTT.